This TCR beta chain was identified during a study of cytomegalovirus exposure and HLA in healthy donors. It was with 60 Vbeta and 13 Jbeta primers that the PCR ran. Clones were read by immunoSEQ multiplex PCR, and TCRdb kept only the in-frame ones, dropping some. The table includes approximately 160,000 clones, under 70% detected once. The TCR was taken from a woman between 40 and 55 years old in good health and CMV-seropositive. The sequenced sample was PBMCs.

CDR3 coding DNA: TGTGCCAGCAGCGTAACAGGGGCAATCTCCTACAATGAGCAGTTCTTC. Its protein product is CASSVTGAISYNEQFF. V is TRBV9 and J is TRBJ2-1, with 7 bases lining up with TRBD1. From germline, CDR1 is SGDLS and CDR2 YYNGEE. The CDR3 runs to 16 residues. V dropped 1 base and J dropped 0; count of bases not matched to a gene: 4.